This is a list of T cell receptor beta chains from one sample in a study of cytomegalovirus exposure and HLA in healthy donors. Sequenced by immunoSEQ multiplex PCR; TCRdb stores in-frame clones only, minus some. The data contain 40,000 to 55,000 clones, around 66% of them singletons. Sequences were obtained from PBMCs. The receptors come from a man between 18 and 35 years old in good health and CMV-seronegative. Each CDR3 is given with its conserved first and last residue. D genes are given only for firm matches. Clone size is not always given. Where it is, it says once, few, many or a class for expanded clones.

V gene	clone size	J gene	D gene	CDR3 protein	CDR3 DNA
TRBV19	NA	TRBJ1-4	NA	CASSPGDVNEKLFF	TGTGCCAGTAGCCCCGGGGATGTCAACGAAAAACTGTTTTTT
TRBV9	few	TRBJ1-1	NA	CASSPRRGNTEAFF	TGTGCCAGCAGCCCCCGACGGGGGAACACTGAAGCTTTCTTT
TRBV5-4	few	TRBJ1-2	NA	CASSLDSSPYGYTF	TGTGCCAGCAGCTTGGACAGCTCGCCCTATGGCTACACCTTC
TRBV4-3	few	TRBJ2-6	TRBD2	CASSDAGGSGANVLTF	TGCGCCAGCAGCGACGCGGGAGGCTCTGGGGCCAACGTCCTGACTTTC
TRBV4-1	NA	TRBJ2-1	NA	CASSQEDTPSNEQFF	TGCGCCAGCAGCCAAGAGGACACACCCTCCAATGAGCAGTTCTTC
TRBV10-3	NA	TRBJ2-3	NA	CAISESIVPTQYF	TGTGCCATCAGTGAGTCAATAGTTCCTACGCAGTATTTT
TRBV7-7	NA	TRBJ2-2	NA	CASSPPAGELFF	TGTGCCAGCAGCCCCCCAGCCGGGGAGCTGTTTTTT
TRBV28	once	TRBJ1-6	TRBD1	CASIAFTGGSRSYNSPLHF	TGTGCCAGCATCGCCTTCACAGGGGGCTCCCGCTCCTATAATTCACCCCTCCACTTT
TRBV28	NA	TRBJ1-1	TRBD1	CASSRDRGTEAFF	TGTGCCAGCAGTCGGGACAGGGGCACTGAAGCTTTCTTT
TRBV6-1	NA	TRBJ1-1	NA	CASRWAGEAFF	TGTGCCAGCAGATGGGCAGGGGAAGCTTTCTTT
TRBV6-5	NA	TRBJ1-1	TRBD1	CASSSGGANTEAFF	TGTGCCAGCAGTTCAGGGGGAGCGAACACTGAAGCTTTCTTT
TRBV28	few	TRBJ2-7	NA	CASSLRRGPVLYEQYF	TGTGCCAGCAGTCTGCGCCGGGGTCCTGTCCTCTACGAGCAGTACTTC
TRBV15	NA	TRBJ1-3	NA	CATSRQADGNTIYF	TGTGCCACCAGCAGACAGGCTGATGGAAACACCATATATTTT
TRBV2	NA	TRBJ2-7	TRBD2	CASRPEAGGYEQYF	TGTGCCAGCAGACCGGAAGCGGGAGGATACGAGCAGTACTTC
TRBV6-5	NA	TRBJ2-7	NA	CASSYSGSSYEQYF	TGTGCCAGCAGTTACTCGGGGAGCTCCTACGAGCAGTACTTC
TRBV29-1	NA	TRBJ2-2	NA	CSVALGGVRAGELFF	TGCAGCGTTGCCCTAGGGGGTGTACGGGCCGGGGAGCTGTTTTTT
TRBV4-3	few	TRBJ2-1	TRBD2	CASSQEAGGSYNEQFF	TGCGCCAGCAGCCAAGAAGCGGGAGGGTCCTACAATGAGCAGTTCTTC
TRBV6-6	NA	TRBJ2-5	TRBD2	CASRGRGPQETQYF	TGTGCCAGCAGGGGGAGGGGACCCCAAGAGACCCAGTACTTC
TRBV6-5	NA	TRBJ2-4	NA	CASSRGKGAKNIQYF	TGTGCCAGCAGCCGTGGCAAGGGGGCCAAAAACATTCAGTACTTC
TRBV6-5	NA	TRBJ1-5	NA	CASSYPGQPQHF	TGTGCCAGCAGTTACCCGGGTCAGCCCCAGCATTTT
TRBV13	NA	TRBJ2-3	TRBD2	CASSSSGKEGTQYF	TGTGCCAGCAGCTCAAGCGGGAAAGAGGGTACGCAGTATTTT
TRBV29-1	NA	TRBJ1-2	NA	CSVGVQGAYGYTF	TGCAGCGTTGGGGTACAGGGAGCCTATGGCTACACCTTC
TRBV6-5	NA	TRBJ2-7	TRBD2	CASRRGPGGYEQYF	TGTGCCAGCAGAAGAGGTCCGGGAGGCTACGAGCAGTACTTC
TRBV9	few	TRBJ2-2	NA	CASSHGGIPRHGELFF	TGTGCCAGCAGCCACGGAGGGATCCCCAGGCACGGGGAGCTGTTTTTT
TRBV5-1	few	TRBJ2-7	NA	CASSLGRGDDEQYF	TGCGCCAGCAGCTTGGGCAGGGGAGACGACGAGCAGTACTTC
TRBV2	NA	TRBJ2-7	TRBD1	CAGNRDRAFGEQYF	TGTGCCGGAAACCGAGACAGGGCTTTTGGCGAGCAGTACTTC
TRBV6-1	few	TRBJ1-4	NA	CASSADGALEKLFF	TGTGCCAGCAGTGCCGACGGAGCACTCGAAAAACTGTTTTTT
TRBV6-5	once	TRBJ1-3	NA	CASSIARALGNTIYF	TGTGCCAGCAGCATCGCGCGGGCCTTAGGAAACACCATATATTTT
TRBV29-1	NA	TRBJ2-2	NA	CSAAGTGELFF	TGCAGCGCTGCGGGCACCGGGGAGCTGTTTTTT
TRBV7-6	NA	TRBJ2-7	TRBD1	CASSLGTGVYEQYF	TGTGCCAGCAGCCTAGGGACAGGGGTCTACGAGCAGTACTTC
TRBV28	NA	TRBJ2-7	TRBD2	CASSSSRPSGSLIEQYF	TGTGCCAGCAGTTCAAGTCGGCCTAGCGGAAGCCTCATCGAGCAGTACTTC
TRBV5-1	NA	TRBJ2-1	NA	CASSSAGYNNEQFF	TGCGCCAGCAGCTCCGCGGGGTATAACAATGAGCAGTTCTTC
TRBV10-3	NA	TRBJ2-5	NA	CAISDLRETQYF	TGTGCCATCAGTGATCTCAGGGAGACCCAGTACTTC
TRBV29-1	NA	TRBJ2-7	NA	CSAARADEQYF	TGCAGCGCCGCGCGGGCCGACGAGCAGTACTTC
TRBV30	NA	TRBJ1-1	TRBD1	CAWQPGQGITEAFF	TGTGCCTGGCAACCGGGACAGGGGATCACTGAAGCTTTCTTT
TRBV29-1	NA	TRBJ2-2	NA	CSVQNTGELFF	TGCAGCGTTCAGAACACCGGGGAGCTGTTTTTT
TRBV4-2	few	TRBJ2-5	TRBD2	CASSQEGGTSGGGQETQYF	TGTGCCAGCAGCCAAGAAGGAGGGACTAGCGGGGGGGGTCAAGAGACCCAGTACTTC
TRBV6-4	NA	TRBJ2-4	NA	CASSRLLGAKNIQYF	TGTGCCAGCAGTCGACTCCTTGGCGCCAAAAACATTCAGTACTTC
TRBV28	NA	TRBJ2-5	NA	CASNSPGVGRETQYF	TGTGCCAGCAATTCACCCGGTGTGGGCCGCGAGACCCAGTACTTC
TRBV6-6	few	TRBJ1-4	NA	CASSYGGHSTNEKLFF	TGTGCCAGCAGTTACGGGGGACACTCAACTAATGAAAAACTGTTTTTT
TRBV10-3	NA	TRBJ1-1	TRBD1	CAISKGTANTEAFF	TGTGCCATCAGTAAAGGGACAGCGAACACTGAAGCTTTCTTT
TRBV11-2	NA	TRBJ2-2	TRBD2	CASSAGGIGTGELFF	TGTGCCAGCAGCGCCGGGGGGATTGGCACCGGGGAGCTGTTTTTT
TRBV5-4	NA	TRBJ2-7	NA	CASSSETGSYEQYF	TGTGCCAGCAGCTCTGAGACAGGCTCCTACGAGCAGTACTTC
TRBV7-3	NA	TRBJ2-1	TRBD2	CASSPAGGSSEQFF	TGTGCCAGCTCACCGGCGGGAGGCTCATCGGAGCAGTTCTTC
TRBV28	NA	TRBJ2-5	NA	CASRQGQETQYF	TGTGCCAGCAGACAGGGCCAAGAGACCCAGTACTTC
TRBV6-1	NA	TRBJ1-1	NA	CASSAGGTENTEAFF	TGTGCCAGCAGTGCCGGGGGGACGGAAAACACTGAAGCTTTCTTT
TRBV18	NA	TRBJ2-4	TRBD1	CASSPGTGKNIQYF	TGTGCCAGCTCTCCTGGGACAGGGAAAAACATTCAGTACTTC
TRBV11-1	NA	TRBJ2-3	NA	CASSLWDSLTDTQYF	TGTGCCAGCAGCTTGTGGGACTCCCTCACAGATACGCAGTATTTT
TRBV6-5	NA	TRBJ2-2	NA	CASSYGGPGELFF	TGTGCCAGCAGTTACGGGGGCCCCGGGGAGCTGTTTTTT
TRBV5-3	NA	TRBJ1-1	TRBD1	CARSHGTGGGNTEAFF	TGTGCCAGAAGCCACGGGACAGGGGGAGGAAACACTGAAGCTTTCTTT
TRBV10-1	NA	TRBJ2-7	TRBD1	CASSGRDRGYEQYF	TGCGCCAGCAGTGGCCGGGACAGGGGCTACGAGCAGTACTTC
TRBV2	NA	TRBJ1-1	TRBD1	CASSGPGQGENTEAFF	TGTGCCAGCAGTGGACCCGGACAGGGAGAGAACACTGAAGCTTTCTTT
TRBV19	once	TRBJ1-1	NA	CASSMSLDTEAFF	TGTGCCAGTAGTATGAGCTTGGACACTGAAGCTTTCTTT